Listed here are 30 T cell receptor beta chains from one sample, sequenced in a study of CD8 T cells in ankylosing spondylitis. TCRdb redid the calling of the 5' RACE reads with MiXCR, one entry per CDR3 protein. The repertoire consists of about 140,000 distinct CDR3 sequences, with roughly an eighth occurring once and the leading ten covering around 4.3%. Sequencing was done on a sample of blood, either unsorted or a sorted T cell fraction (not recorded which). The receptor source for this set is a female donor with ankylosing spondylitis or in good health (not recorded which).

This clonotype has at least ten counts. CDR3 in amino acids: CSVEDLRTPNEQFF. DNA for the CDR3: TGCAGCGTTGAAGATCTTCGTACCCCTAATGAGCAGTTCTTC. V and J are TRBV29-1 and TRBJ2-1; no definite D call. This CDR3 comprises 14 residues. The germline V gene has CDR1 SQVTM and CDR2 ANQGSEA. Trimming shortened V by 0 bases and J by 7 bases, and 13 bases separated the two germline ends.

The table lists this clonotype with many counts. V gene TRBV10-3 combines with J gene TRBJ2-1, with 9 bases fitting TRBD2. Germline values: CDR1 ENHRY, CDR2 SYGVKD. This CDR3 is 16 amino acids long. The ends lost 0 bases at V and 4 bases at J; junction bases unmatched: 4. The CDR3 DNA sequence: TGTGCCATCAGTGAGTCGTATAGCGGGGGATACAATGAGCAGTTCTTC. This translates into CAISESYSGGYNEQFF.

At least ten counts were recorded for this clonotype. The gene calls are TRBV11-3 and TRBJ2-7; 7 nucleotides match TRBD2. J was trimmed by 0 bases and V by 5 bases; bases with no gene match: 7. Germline loops: CDR1 SGHNT, CDR2 YENEEA. The CDR3 runs 15 residues. CDR3 nucleotide sequence: TGTGCCAGCAGCCCATCAGCGGGGAGCTCCTACGAGCAGTACTTC. Amino acids: CASSPSAGSSYEQYF.

There are many counts of this clonotype. The chain joins TRBV7-8 to TRBJ2-7, with a weak D call TRBD1 (7 bases). CDR1 and CDR2 from the germline V gene are SGHVS and FQNEAQ. The CDR3 is 16 residues long. V was clipped by 2 bases and J by 7 bases, with 21 bases between them. CDR3 sequence (DNA): TGTGCCAGCAGCTTAAAGGTTGGCAGGGGGGCACAAGAGCAGTACTTC. It codes for CASSLKVGRGAQEQYF.

This clonotype was counted many times. The V and J genes are TRBV12-3 or TRBV12-4 and TRBJ1-4; D is perhaps TRBD1 (6 bases). This CDR3 has 15 amino acids. Trimming left V 2 bases short and J 3 bases short, with 10 bases between. For the CDR3, the DNA is TGTGCCAGCAGTTTAAATGGGGGCTCTAATGAAAAACTGTTTTTT. The encoded protein is CASSLNGGSNEKLFF.

This clonotype was counted at least ten times. The chain recombines TRBV2 with TRBJ1-2; a weak D match, TRBD1 (6 bases). V lost 5 bases and J lost 6, with 16 bases in between. CDR1 and CDR2 from the germline V gene are SNHLY and FYNNEI. The CDR3 is 14 residues long. The CDR3 loop is CASSFDRRGNGYTF. For the CDR3, the DNA is TGTGCCAGCAGTTTCGACAGGCGGGGAAATGGCTACACCTTC.

Comments on this clonotype: A junction end diverges from the germline sequence, so it may reflect a read error. The rearrangement joins TRBV7-7 to TRBJ2-2; D is perhaps TRBD2 (7 bases). The germline CDR1 and CDR2 sequences are SSHAT and FNYEAQ (reference sequence). The CDR3 contains 17 residues. The CDR3 is CASSLATGGWNTRELFF. The CDR3 nucleotides are TGTGCCAGCAGCTTAGCAACGGGGGGCTGGAACACCAGGGAACTGTTTTTT.

This clonotype was seen ten or more times. The rearrangement links TRBV5-8 to TRBJ2-1; TRBD2 matches at 9 bases. CDR3 length equals 15 residues. Germline V gene data show CDR1 as SGHTS and CDR2 as YDEGEE. The ends lost 2 bases at V and 12 bases at J; junction bases unmatched: 12. The CDR3 spells CASSLGLAGRNGQFF. The CDR3 region has the DNA TGTGCCAGCAGCTTAGGCCTAGCGGGGCGGAACGGGCAGTTCTTC.

A note on this clonotype: A much larger clone differs from this one at a single base, so this may be a read error. V gene TRBV6-5 combines with J gene TRBJ1-5, with D possibly being TRBD1 (5 bases). Germline values: CDR1 MNHEY, CDR2 SVGAGI. Trimming took 0 bases from V and 8 from J, leaving 14 bases between them. This CDR3 region has 15 residues. The CDR3 DNA is TGTGCCAGCAGTTACTCGGGGCAGGTGATGGAGCCCCAGCATTTT. It codes for CASSYSGQVMEPQHF.

The chain employs TRBV20-1 and TRBJ1-2; D might be TRBD1 (5 bases). Germline CDR1 reads DFQATT; CDR2 reads SNEGSKA (reference sequence). V lost 0 bases and J lost 8, with 16 bases in between. The length of the CDR3 is 14 residues. CDR3 amino acids: CSAREAGNFVGYTF. CDR3 DNA sequence: TGCAGTGCTAGAGAGGCAGGGAATTTCGTCGGCTACACCTTC.

This clonotype was observed at least ten times. The genes are TRBV7-2 and TRBJ2-1, with 12 bases aligning to TRBD2. The germline V gene encodes CDR1 SGHTA and CDR2 FQGNSA. This CDR3 comprises 14 residues. Trimming at V came to 5 bases and at J to 10 bases, leaving 6 bases not matched to a gene. The CDR3 loop is CASSLRLAGEEQFF. CDR3 sequence (DNA): TGTGCCAGCAGCCTAAGACTAGCGGGGGAGGAGCAGTTCTTC.

The chain uses TRBV11-3 and TRBJ2-1; D gene uncertain. The V end lost 1 base, the J end lost 5 bases, and 12 bases lay between the germline ends. This CDR3 has 15 residues. In germline, CDR1 is SGHNT, CDR2 YENEEA. The CDR3 protein is CASSLGSVPNNEQFF. DNA of the CDR3: TGTGCCAGCAGCTTAGGAAGTGTCCCAAACAATGAGCAGTTCTTC.

This clonotype came up many times. The chain recombines TRBV5-1 with TRBJ1-1, with a weak D call TRBD1 (5 bases). There are 15 residues in the CDR3. V lost 5 bases and J lost 0, with 14 bases in between. Germline lookup yields CDR1 SGHRS and CDR2 YFSETQ. This CDR3 is CASRLQGSLNTEAFF. In DNA form, the CDR3 reads TGCGCCAGCAGGCTTCAGGGCAGCCTGAACACTGAAGCTTTCTTT.

This clonotype appeared many times. The chain is built from TRBV6-2 or TRBV6-3 and TRBJ2-2; 10 bases line up with TRBD2. Trimming at V came to 8 bases and at J to 1 base, leaving 10 bases not matched to a gene. Looked up from germline, CDR1 is MNHEY and CDR2 is SVGEGT. The CDR3 covers 17 residues. CDR3 in amino acids: CASGHTRTSGNTGELFF. CDR3 DNA sequence: TGTGCCAGCGGGCATACGAGGACTAGCGGGAACACCGGGGAGCTGTTTTTT.

Many counts were recorded for this clonotype. The CDR3 nucleotides read TGTGCCAGCAGCCAGGGTGTGGGACAGGGGGTGGGTCAGCCCCAGCATTTT. Encoded protein: CASSQGVGQGVGQPQHF. The V call is TRBV7-8, the J call TRBJ1-5; 11 nucleotides match TRBD1. V shed 5 bases and J 6 bases; nucleotides not matched to a gene: 12. The CDR3 length is 17 residues. The germline gives CDR1 SGHVS, CDR2 FQNEAQ. Full variable domain (outside the CDR3, taken from reference TRBV7-8 and TRBJ1-5): GAGVSQSPRYKVAKRGQDVALRCDPISGHVSLFWYQQALGQGPEFLTYFQNEAQLDKSGLPSDRFFAERPEGSVSTLKIQRTQQEDSAVYLCASSQGVGQGVGQPQHFGDGTRLSIL.

This chain connects TRBV28 to TRBJ2-1; D tentatively fits TRBD1 or TRBD2 (6 bases each). The germline V and J ends were trimmed by 4 bases and 5 bases, with 18 bases remaining between them. Germline CDR1 is MDHEN and CDR2 is SYDVKM. This CDR3 spans 16 amino acids. The CDR3 coding sequence is TGTGCCAGCAGTTGGTTGCGGGGACAAGTTGACAATGAGCAGTTCTTC. Translation: CASSWLRGQVDNEQFF.

This clonotype came up a few times. This sequence joins TRBV7-2 and TRBJ2-1, with 7 bases lining up with TRBD1. V shed 1 base, J shed 7 bases, and the junction held 4 bases outside the gene matches. CDR1 and CDR2 (germline): SGHTA, FQGNSA. The CDR3 spans 14 residues. The CDR3 DNA reads TGTGCCAGCAGCTTAGGGGGACAGCGGAATGAGCAGTTCTTC. Protein product: CASSLGGQRNEQFF.

The table lists this clonotype with many counts. The DNA of the CDR3 is TGCAGTGCGGAGGAAACCGGGACTAGTCCAGATACGCAGTATTTT. Amino acids: CSAEETGTSPDTQYF. This sequence joins TRBV20-1 and TRBJ2-3, with TRBD2 matching over 8 bases. The CDR3 consists of 15 residues. The trim removed 6 bases at V and 4 bases at J, leaving 12 bases unmatched. CDR1 is DFQATT and CDR2 is SNEGSKA in the germline V gene (reference sequence).

Of note for this clonotype: One junction end does not reproduce the germline sequence, and a read error may be involved. The chain uses TRBV12-3 or TRBV12-4 and TRBJ2-3; D gene ambiguous. This CDR3 region has 14 residues. In nucleotides, the CDR3 is TGTACCAGCAGTTTCGGCGTGAGTACAGATACGCAGTATTTT. This translates into CTSSFGVSTDTQYF.

This clonotype was found many times. V usage is TRBV5-5 and J usage is TRBJ2-4; the D is unclear. This CDR3 comprises 14 residues. Germline V gene lookup returns CDR1 SGHKS and CDR2 YYEKEE (reference sequence). Trimming shortened V by 3 bases and J by 0 bases, and 7 bases separated the two germline ends. CDR3: CASSSELAKNIQYF. CDR3 sequence (DNA): TGTGCCAGCAGCTCCGAACTAGCCAAAAACATTCAGTACTTC.

This clonotype was counted ten times or more. The chain's CDR3 is CASSDHGTGDTQYF. CDR3 nucleotide sequence: TGTGCCAGCAGTGACCACGGGACCGGAGATACGCAGTATTTT. The gene calls are TRBV6-2 or TRBV6-3 and TRBJ2-3; either TRBD1 or TRBD2 may supply D (5 bases each). This CDR3 has 14 residues. Germline values: CDR1 MNHEY, CDR2 SVGEGT. Deletions cut 5 bases from V and 5 bases from J, with 14 bases between.

This clonotype was counted at least ten times. This sequence joins TRBV7-2 and TRBJ1-4; D is uncertain. The V and J ends lost 5 bases and 10 bases respectively, with 20 bases between them. CDR1 is SGHTA, CDR2 FQGNSA, per germline. CDR3 length equals 15 residues. In nucleotides, the CDR3 is TGTGCCAGCAGCCCCACCCAGGTCCATTTCGGAAAACTGTTTTTT. Its protein product is CASSPTQVHFGKLFF.

This chain joins TRBV5-1 and TRBJ2-7, with a tentative D call TRBD1 (5 bases). This CDR3 has 12 amino acids. Germline V gene lookup returns CDR1 SGHRS and CDR2 YFSETQ. With 7 bases removed from V and 7 bases from J, the gap between germline ends came to 15 bases. The CDR3 nucleotides read TGCGCCAGCGTGGATGGTAGGGGTGAGCAGTACTTC. It is translated as CASVDGRGEQYF.

This clonotype was detected many times. The chain recombines TRBV12-3 or TRBV12-4 with TRBJ2-5, with D tentatively TRBD1 (6 bases). The CDR3 contains 13 residues. V dropped 5 bases and J dropped 2 bases, with 9 bases sitting between them. For the CDR3, the DNA is TGTGCCAGCAGTGCAACAGGGCAAGAGACCCAGTACTTC. This gives the protein CASSATGQETQYF.

There are many counts of this clonotype. V gene TRBV20-1 combines with J gene TRBJ1-2; no reliable D call. V was cut by 6 bases and J by 4 bases, with 12 bases left in between. CDR1 and CDR2 (germline): DFQATT, SNEGSKA (reference sequence). The CDR3 loop spans 12 amino acids. The CDR3 region has the DNA TGCAGTGCAAAGACGGCCGCCTATGGCTACACCTTC. The encoded protein is CSAKTAAYGYTF.

This clonotype was picked up many times. The chain is built from TRBV4-1 and TRBJ2-1, with 9 bases matching TRBD1. Germline V gene data show CDR1 as MGHRA and CDR2 as YSYEKL. The CDR3 has 18 amino acids. J lost 2 bases, V lost 0 bases, and 8 bases had no gene match. CDR3 coding DNA: TGCGCCAGCAGCCAAGAAGATCCCGGGACAGGGCCCTACAATGAGCAGTTCTTC. This codes for CASSQEDPGTGPYNEQFF.

This clonotype was seen a handful of times. The genes are TRBV29-1 and TRBJ1-2; D unresolved. CDR1 is SQVTM and CDR2 is ANQGSEA in the germline V gene. V was shortened by 1 base and J by 7 bases, with 10 bases between the two germline ends. The CDR3 totals 12 residues. The CDR3 DNA reads TGCAGCGTTGAAGCCCAGGACGGTGGCTACACCTTC. Encoded protein: CSVEAQDGGYTF.

The V call is TRBV7-9, the J call TRBJ2-1, with 8 bases that match TRBD2. V shed 4 bases, J shed 15 bases, and the junction held 8 bases outside the gene matches. Germline V gene sequence: CDR1 SEHNR, CDR2 FQNEAQ (reference sequence). The CDR3 is 12 amino acids. CDR3 residues: CASSYGRERLFF. DNA of the CDR3: TGTGCCAGCAGCTACGGGAGGGAAAGACTGTTCTTC.

This clonotype occurred many times. This rearrangement joins TRBV5-6 to TRBJ1-4, with D unclear. The V and J ends lost 0 bases and 8 bases respectively, with 5 bases between them. The germline V gene has CDR1 SGHDT and CDR2 YYEEEE. The CDR3 consists of 12 residues. CDR3 loop: CASSLAGEKLFF. The CDR3 bases are TGTGCCAGCAGCTTGGCCGGCGAAAAACTGTTTTTT.

Many counts were recorded for this clonotype. The chain links TRBV7-8 to TRBJ1-2; D perhaps matches TRBD1 (5 bases). V shed 5 bases and J shed 8 bases, with 18 bases lying between them. CDR1 SGHVS and CDR2 FQNEAQ come from the germline V gene. The CDR3 loop spans 14 amino acids. CDR3 sequence (DNA): TGTGCCAGCAGCAATCTGTGGGGGACGGAGGGCTACACCTTC. As protein: CASSNLWGTEGYTF.